This T cell receptor beta chain originates from a study of human CD8 memory T cell subsets. The authors made TCR beta libraries using UMI-labeled 5' RACE. Reanalyzing the 5' RACE reads, TCRdb keeps one entry per CDR3 protein, without DNA. The table for this sample gives under 7,000 distinct CDR3 sequences. The CDR3 has 12 residues. The germline CDR1 and CDR2 sequences are GTSNPN and SVGIG (reference sequence). TPEX cells were CCR7+ PD-1+ TIGIT+ early memory CD8+ T cells with exhausted-like traits. Material for sequencing was CD8+ T cells from PBMCs. This receptor was identified in a human donor in good health. This chain uses TRBV30 with TRBJ1-5. The chain's CDR3 is CACSTSNQPQHF.